Following are 16 T cell receptor beta chains from one sample sequenced in a study of control samples from healthy donors and cancer patients. The method was immunoSEQ multiplex PCR; TCRdb's version includes in-frame clones alone and lacks a portion of them. Of about 110,000 clones listed, just under 85% are singletons. Material for sequencing was blood. The receptors come from a man younger than 30 in good health.

V is TRBV7-9 and J is TRBJ2-2; the D gene is possibly TRBD2 (6 bases). Germline CDR1 SEHNR, CDR2 FQNEAQ (reference sequence). The CDR3 totals 16 residues. V lost 5 bases and J lost 2, with 15 bases in between. The CDR3 DNA reads as TGTGCCAGCAGCGCTCGGAGGGACGGTAACACCGGGGAGCTGTTTTTT. It encodes CASSARRDGNTGELFF.

This clone was detected a few times. This chain links TRBV6-5 with TRBJ2-2, with D unclear. This CDR3 is 14 amino acids long. Trimming removed 7 bases at V and 0 bases at J, with 9 bases between. CDR1 is MNHEY, CDR2 SVGAGI, per germline. The CDR3, as DNA: TGTGCCAGCACGGCATCCGCGAACACCGGGGAGCTGTTTTTT. It translates to CASTASANTGELFF.

The J gene is TRBJ2-5, the V gene TRBV11-2; 9 bases are a match to TRBD2. V shed 3 bases and J 2 bases; nucleotides not matched to a gene: 10. The germline V gene has CDR1 SGHAT and CDR2 FQNNGV. The CDR3 runs 17 residues. The CDR3: CASSLSNPSGVQETQYF. Written as DNA, the CDR3 is TGTGCCAGCAGCTTGTCTAACCCTAGCGGGGTGCAAGAGACCCAGTACTTC.

This clone was detected only a few times. This sample also contains other DNA sequences that code for the same CDR3. This sequence joins TRBV15 and TRBJ1-2, with D unresolved. CDR1 and CDR2 from the germline V gene are LNHNV and YYDKDF (reference sequence). Trimming removed 5 bases from V and 0 bases from J, with 13 bases in between. The length of the CDR3 is 15 residues. The CDR3 nucleotides are TGTGCCACCAGCTTTCTCCACGGAGCTAACTATGGCTACACCTTC. This sequence encodes CATSFLHGANYGYTF.

V usage is TRBV19 and J usage is TRBJ2-2; tentatively, D is TRBD1 (6 bases). V gave up 1 base and J gave up 5 bases, with 11 bases separating them. The CDR3 is 15 residues long. The germline V gene has CDR1 LNHDA and CDR2 SQIVND (reference sequence). CDR3 sequence reads: CASSIVTGFTGELFF. The CDR3 bases are TGTGCCAGTAGTATAGTAACAGGGTTTACCGGGGAGCTGTTTTTT.

This clone was seen a few times. This chain connects TRBV2 to TRBJ2-1; 7 nucleotides align to TRBD1. The V and J ends lost 3 bases and 4 bases, in that order; junction bases with no gene match: 3. CDR1 and CDR2 (germline): SNHLY, FYNNEI. The CDR3 length is 14 residues. The CDR3 is CASSDMGQYNEQFF. CDR3 in DNA: TGTGCCAGCAGTGATATGGGACAGTACAATGAGCAGTTCTTC.

This rearrangement joins TRBV11-3 to TRBJ1-1, with TRBD1 identical over 9 bases. J lost 3 bases, V lost 4 bases, and 3 bases had no gene match. The CDR3 covers 14 residues. Germline CDR1 and CDR2: SGHNT and YENEEA. CDR3 sequence reads: CASSSGDRDTEAFF. Here the CDR3 DNA reads TGTGCCAGCAGCTCCGGGGACAGGGACACTGAAGCTTTCTTT.

This clone was seen a few times. The chain combines TRBV6-2 or TRBV6-3 with TRBJ2-1; 15 nucleotides match TRBD2. CDR1 MNHEY and CDR2 SVGEGT come from the germline V gene. The length of the CDR3 is 15 residues. V shed 6 bases and J 14 bases; nucleotides not matched to a gene: 11. The CDR3 nucleotides read TGTGCCAGCAGCCAAAGGACTAGCGGGGGGGCCAGGAAGTTCTTC. It codes for CASSQRTSGGARKFF.

V gene TRBV30 combines with J gene TRBJ1-3, with D uncertain. CDR3 length equals 14 residues. V lost 0 bases, J lost 8 bases, and 14 bases lay in between. Germline V gene data show CDR1 as GTSNPN and CDR2 as SVGIG (reference sequence). The DNA for the CDR3 is TGTGCCTGGAGTGTAGGTACCACCGGGGACACCATATATTTT. Residues: CAWSVGTTGDTIYF.

The genes are TRBV10-3 and TRBJ1-4, with D perhaps matching TRBD1 (5 bases). The germline V gene has CDR1 ENHRY and CDR2 SYGVKD. This CDR3 comprises 14 residues. V lost 2 bases to trimming and J lost 8 bases, with 12 bases between them. CDR3 residues: CAISEGGYGEKLFF. The CDR3 DNA sequence: TGTGCCATCAGTGAGGGGGGTTATGGAGAAAAACTGTTTTTT.

The chain recombines TRBV27 with TRBJ1-5, with a tentative D call TRBD1 (6 bases). Germline assignment: CDR1 MNHEY and CDR2 SMNVEV (reference sequence). Trimming shortened V by 4 bases and J by 7 bases, and 17 bases separated the two germline ends. The CDR3 sequence is 15 residues long. DNA for the CDR3: TGTGCCAGCAGTTCCCTGGGGGGGCTAAGGCAGCCCCAGCATTTT. Translated, it gives CASSSLGGLRQPQHF.

This sequence joins TRBV7-2 and TRBJ2-6; TRBD1 matches 7 bases. Per the germline V gene, CDR1 is SGHTA and CDR2 is FQGNSA. The CDR3 is made up of 18 amino acids. The junction had 10 bases not matched to a gene; V was cut back by 5 bases and J by 0 bases. CDR3 DNA: TGTGCCAGCAGCCTCAGGGGGTACCCTAGCTCTGGGGCCAACGTCCTGACTTTC. This translates into CASSLRGYPSSGANVLTF. Combining the CDR3 with reference TRBV7-2 and TRBJ2-6 gives the whole variable domain GAGVSQSPSNKVTEKGKDVELRCDPISGHTALYWYRQSLGQGLEFLIYFQGNSAPDKSGLPSDRFSAERTGGSVSTLTIQRTQQEDSAVYLCASSLRGYPSSGANVLTFGAGSRLTVL.

CDR3 DNA: TGTGCCATCAGTTTAGCGGGGGATGAGCAGTTCTTC. Protein product: CAISLAGDEQFF. The chain combines TRBV10-3 with TRBJ2-1; TRBD2 agrees at 9 bases. This CDR3 comprises 12 residues. V lost 5 bases and J lost 8; bases outside the gene matches: 1. CDR1 and CDR2 (germline): ENHRY, SYGVKD.

The chain carries TRBV29-1 and TRBJ2-3; the match to TRBD2 covers 7 bases. J lost 2 bases, V lost 7 bases, and 12 bases had no gene match. This CDR3 comprises 15 residues. In germline, CDR1 is SQVTM, CDR2 ANQGSEA. The CDR3 DNA reads TGCAGCGCCCTTCGGGCGGGGACTATCACAGATACGCAGTATTTT. Its protein is CSALRAGTITDTQYF.

The genes are TRBV5-4 and TRBJ1-4; 9 positions agree with TRBD1. The CDR3 contains 15 residues. V gave up 4 bases and J gave up 5 bases; unmatched junction bases: 6. CDR1 and CDR2 from the germline V gene are SGHNT and YYREEE (reference sequence). CDR3 nucleotides: TGTGCCAGCAGCCGAGTTGGGACAGGGAATGAAAAACTGTTTTTT. This gives the protein CASSRVGTGNEKLFF.

The J gene is TRBJ2-3, the V gene TRBV15; 9 bases line up with TRBD1. V lost 0 bases and J lost 5; bases outside the gene matches: 6. Germline V CDR1 and CDR2: LNHNV, YYDKDF (reference sequence). The CDR3 length is 16 residues. CDR3 in DNA: TGTGCCACCAGCAGAGATCGGGGACAGGGAGGAGATACGCAGTATTTT. Amino acid sequence: CATSRDRGQGGDTQYF.